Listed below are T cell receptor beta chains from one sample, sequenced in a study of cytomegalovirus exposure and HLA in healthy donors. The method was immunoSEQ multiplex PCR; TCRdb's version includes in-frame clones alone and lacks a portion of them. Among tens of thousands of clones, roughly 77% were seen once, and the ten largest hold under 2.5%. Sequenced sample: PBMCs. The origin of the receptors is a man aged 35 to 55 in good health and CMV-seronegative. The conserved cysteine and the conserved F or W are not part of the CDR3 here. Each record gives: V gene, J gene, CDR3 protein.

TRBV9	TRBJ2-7	ASSERGDRESYEQY
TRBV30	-	AWARDLSSYEQY
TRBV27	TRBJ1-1	ASKRDRENTEAF
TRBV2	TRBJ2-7	ASSGSYYEQY
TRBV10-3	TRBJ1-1	TISETPNTEAF
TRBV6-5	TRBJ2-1	ASNDRVRGEQF
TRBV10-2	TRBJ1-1	ASQSGQLSNTEAF
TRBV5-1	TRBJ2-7	ASSLGLAGVYEQY
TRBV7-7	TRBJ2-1	ASSSTGLLSSYNEQF
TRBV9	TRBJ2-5	ASSVGAGVRGGLETQY
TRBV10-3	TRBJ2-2	AAGRTGELF
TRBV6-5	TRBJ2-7	ASSSGTGLYEQY
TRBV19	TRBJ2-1	ASSMSAPLVAGGPRTHEQF
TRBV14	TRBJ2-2	ASSPRYTGELF
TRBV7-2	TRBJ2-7	ASSGYTSGSEEQY
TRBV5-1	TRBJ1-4	ASSLDGQGRGKLF
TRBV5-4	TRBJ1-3	ASSLTGGSGNTIY
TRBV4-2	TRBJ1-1	ASSRDSGNTEAF
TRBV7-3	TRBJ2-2	ASSLSGGWTGELF
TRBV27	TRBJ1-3	ASSLSGVGNTIY
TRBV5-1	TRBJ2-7	ASSPLTGSTWEQY
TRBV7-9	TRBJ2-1	ASSPISYNEQF
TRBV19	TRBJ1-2	ASSEQGGSIGYT
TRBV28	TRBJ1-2	ASRPRSRGNGYT
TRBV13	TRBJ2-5	ASSLAPSGETQY
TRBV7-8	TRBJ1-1	ASSLLLMAKNTEAF
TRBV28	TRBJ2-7	ASSFIHRNPYEQY
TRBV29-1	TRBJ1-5	SVGQTNQPQH
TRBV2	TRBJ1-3	ASSGQGRSGNTIY
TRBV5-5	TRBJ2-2	ASSLQGVPAGELF
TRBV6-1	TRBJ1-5	ASSTGQYNQPQH